This T cell receptor beta chain is drawn from a study of post-analysis software for immune sequencing data. About the study: Relapsing-remitting, secondary progressive and progressive-relapsing forms of multiple sclerosis all featured among disease courses. Overall study findings and caveats: Controls had lower frequencies than patients of about 5 TRBV segments, which included TRBV5-6, TRBV5-1 and TRBV20-1. F-measure co-clustering was strong for batch-matched samples. Patients with multiple sclerosis recorded significantly lower normalized Chao1 diversity than controls, the study found.

CDR3 length: 15 residues. Germline V CDR1 and CDR2: SGHTA, FQGNSA. V lost 5 bases to trimming and J lost 6 bases, with 20 bases between them. TCR beta libraries were prepared from cDNA with unique molecular identifiers. T cells numbering about 0.9 to 11 million yielded cDNA molecules that totaled roughly 500,000. TCRdb re-called the PCR reads with MiXCR, one entry per CDR3 protein. The sample consists of hundreds of thousands of distinct CDR3 sequences, roughly 27% of them appearing once. With regard to this clonotype: No antigen is known for it.

Specimen: blood. This TCR was sampled from a girl aged 5-17 years with multiple sclerosis. The rearrangement joins TRBV7-2 to TRBJ2-7; D not resolved. The CDR3 DNA reads as TGTGCCAGCAGCCTAGGGCTAAGTCAGGTCCCCGAGCAGTACTTC. Translation gives CASSLGLSQVPEQYF.